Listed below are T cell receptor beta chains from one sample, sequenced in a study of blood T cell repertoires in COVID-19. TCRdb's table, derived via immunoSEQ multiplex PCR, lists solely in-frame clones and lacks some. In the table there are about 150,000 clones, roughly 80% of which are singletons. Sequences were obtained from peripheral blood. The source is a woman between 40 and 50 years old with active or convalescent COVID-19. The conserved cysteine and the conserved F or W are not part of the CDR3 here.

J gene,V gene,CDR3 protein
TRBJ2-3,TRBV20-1,SAHGADTQY
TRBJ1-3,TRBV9,ASSSPRGNTIY
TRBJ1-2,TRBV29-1,SVRAGADYGYT
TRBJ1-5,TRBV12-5,ASGWGQAQSHSNQPQH
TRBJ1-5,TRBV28,ASNSRTGGFSNQPQH
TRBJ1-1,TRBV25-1,ASSEGQGGTEAF
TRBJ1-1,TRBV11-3,ASTGAGSRWNTEAF
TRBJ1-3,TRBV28,ASTLSVGQAPSGNTIY
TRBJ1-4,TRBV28,ASSSPGPGREKLF
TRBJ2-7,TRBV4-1,ASSQGGLNIYEQY
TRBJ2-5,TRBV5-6,ASSRQTGRLAQIRGSQY
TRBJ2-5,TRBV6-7,ASSIQTGQETQY
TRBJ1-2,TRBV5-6,ASSPTGGPRGYT
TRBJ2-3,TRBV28,ASSLGPSYTGTRLRTDTQY
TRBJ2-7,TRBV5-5,ASSPTGTGDYEQY
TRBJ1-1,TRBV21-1,ASNLFNRGRDTEAF
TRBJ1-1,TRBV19,ASSIDPIRPGTVNTEAF
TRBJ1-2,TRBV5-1,ASTQGSYGYT
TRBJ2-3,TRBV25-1,ASSNHRTTDTQY
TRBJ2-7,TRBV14,ASRGGRKVVYEQY
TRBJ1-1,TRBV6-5,ASSYGGDRANTEAF
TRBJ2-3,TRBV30,AWSRGGGERDTQY
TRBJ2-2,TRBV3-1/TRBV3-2,ASSQGRMANTGELF
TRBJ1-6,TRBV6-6,ASSQGAPNSPLH
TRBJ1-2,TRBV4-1,ASSQPQGLRYGYT
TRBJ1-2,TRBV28,ASRKLRQGLYGYT
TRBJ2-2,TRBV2,ASRKRTGGAAGELF
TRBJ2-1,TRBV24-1,ATSDLALGRGGYNEQF
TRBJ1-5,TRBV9,ASSRGAGVENQPQH
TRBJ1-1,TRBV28,ASSLRGLGAF
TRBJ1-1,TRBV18,ASSQGGDTEAF
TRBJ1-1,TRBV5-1,ASSLRQGAMNTEAF
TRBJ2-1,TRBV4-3,ASSQAVAGETRAYWNEQF
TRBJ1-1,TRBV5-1,ASSPGVQGWNTEAF
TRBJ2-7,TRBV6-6,ASRRTGDEQY
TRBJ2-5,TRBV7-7,ASSLQGTQETQY
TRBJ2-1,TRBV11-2,ASSLGRKTAGGSYNEQF
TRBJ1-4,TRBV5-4,ASSLDTGGGREKLF
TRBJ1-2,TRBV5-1,ASSLRDRGNYGYT
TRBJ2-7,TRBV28,ASSGDRDEAYEQY
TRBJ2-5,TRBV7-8,ASSWGQGARETQY
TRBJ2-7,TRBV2,ARTGNRSYEQY
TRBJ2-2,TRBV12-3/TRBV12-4,ASRRRSEGELF
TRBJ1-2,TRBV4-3,ASSQSGMRPYGYT
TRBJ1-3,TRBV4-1,ASSLPSGLYSGNTIY
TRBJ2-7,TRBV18,ASSPQGRLRGQY
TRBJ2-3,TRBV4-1,ASSQMNLVRADTQY
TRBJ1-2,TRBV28,ASSRADRGEDGYT
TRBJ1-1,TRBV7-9,ASSLYRGALDTEAF
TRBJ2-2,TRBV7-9,ASSLSTSGNTGELF